This T cell receptor (beta chain) was captured in a study of early T cells in non-severe SARS-CoV-2 infection. Overall study: Unpaired chains resulted from sequencing bulk RNA of unsorted whole blood.

Points from the study as a whole: VDJdb matches were skewed toward anti-spike CD8 T cell responses.

As concerns this clonotype: Its matching antigen is unknown.

Tagging with unique molecular identifiers was applied to individual cDNA molecules. TCRdb analysed the 5' RACE reads with MiXCR anew, one entry per CDR3 protein. The sample carries about 61,000 distinct CDR3 sequences, around 12% recorded once. V lost 5 bases to trimming and J lost 3 bases; unmatched junction nucleotides: 6. The germline V gene has CDR1 SGHTA and CDR2 FQGNSA. The CDR3 sequence is 15 residues long. This chain connects TRBV7-2 to TRBJ2-2; 7 bases match TRBD1. The sequenced sample was whole blood, obtained at baseline. The sequence was obtained from an adult who was a healthcare worker with PCR-confirmed SARS-CoV-2 infection or an uninfected control (not recorded which). The donor label of this sample is uncertain. The CDR3 DNA sequence: TGTGCCAGCAGCCTAGACAGGGCGTACACCGGGGAGCTGTTTTTT. It is translated as CASSLDRAYTGELFF. Using reference TRBV7-2 and TRBJ2-2 for the parts outside the CDR3, the full variable domain is GAGVSQSPSNKVTEKGKDVELRCDPISGHTALYWYRQSLGQGLEFLIYFQGNSAPDKSGLPSDRFSAERTGGSVSTLTIQRTQQEDSAVYLCASSLDRAYTGELFFGEGSRLTVL.